What follows are 5 T cell receptor beta chains derived from one specimen sequenced in a study of cytomegalovirus exposure and HLA in healthy donors. TCRdb keeps only in-frame clones here, not all; method: immunoSEQ multiplex PCR. The sample includes 150,000 to 200,000 clones, 70% to 90% of them seen just once. The sample taken for sequencing was PBMCs. The receptors come from a woman in her twenties or thirties in good health and CMV-seronegative.

The gene calls are TRBV5-1 and TRBJ1-1; maybe TRBD1 (5 bases). The CDR3 is 14 amino acids. The ends were cut back, 0 bases at V and 3 bases at J, with 9 bases in the middle. CDR1 SGHRS and CDR2 YFSETQ come from the germline V gene. This chain's CDR3 is CASSLETAHTEAFF. Written as DNA, the CDR3 is TGCGCCAGCAGCTTGGAGACAGCACACACTGAAGCTTTCTTT.

The genes are TRBV4-2 and TRBJ1-1, with 9 nucleotides matching TRBD1. J lost 3 bases, V lost 3 bases, and 5 bases had no gene match. This CDR3 contains 15 residues. Germline assignment: CDR1 LGHNA and CDR2 YNFKEQ. DNA for the CDR3: TGTGCCAGCAGCCAGCAGGGACAGGGTGACACTGAAGCTTTCTTT. Translated, it gives CASSQQGQGDTEAFF.

The chain has TRBV10-1 and TRBJ1-5; D possibly corresponds to TRBD1 (5 bases). This CDR3 contains 14 residues. Germline V lookup: CDR1 WNHNN, CDR2 SYGVQD (reference sequence). V lost 8 bases and J lost 3, with 14 bases in between. CDR3 DNA: TGCGCCAGCTGTGGGGCAGTCCCCAATCAGCCCCAGCATTTT. Translating gives CASCGAVPNQPQHF.

The V gene is TRBV7-8, the J gene TRBJ1-1; D is possibly TRBD1 (5 bases). Per the germline V gene, CDR1 is SGHVS and CDR2 is FQNEAQ. Between the trimmed V and J ends, which lost 4 bases and 1 base, there was a span of 7 bases. The CDR3 contains 13 residues. The CDR3 DNA follows: TGTGCCAGCAGCTCCAGGGCGAACACTGAAGCTTTCTTT. This sequence encodes CASSSRANTEAFF. The full variable domain, completed using reference TRBV7-8 and TRBJ1-1, is GAGVSQSPRYKVAKRGQDVALRCDPISGHVSLFWYQQALGQGPEFLTYFQNEAQLDKSGLPSDRFFAERPEGSVSTLKIQRTQQEDSAVYLCASSSRANTEAFFGQGTRLTVV.

The V gene is TRBV7-9, the J gene TRBJ2-6; tentative D call: TRBD2 (5 bases). CDR1 is SEHNR and CDR2 is FQNEAQ in the germline V gene (reference sequence). The CDR3 is 16 residues long. Trimming took off 5 bases at V and 4 bases at J, with 15 bases between the two ends. This chain's CDR3 is CASSPKGPGGANVLTF. CDR3 sequence (DNA): TGTGCCAGCAGCCCAAAAGGCCCGGGGGGGGCCAACGTCCTGACTTTC.